In its sample, the clone carrying this T cell receptor (beta chain) was seen many times. What it binds is not known. This entry belongs to a study of metastatic and nonmetastatic thyroid tumors. Study-level points and caveats: Reportedly, malignant thyroid tumors had significantly higher TCR beta diversity than benign nodules, in blood and tumor.

Germline CDR1 is LNHDA and CDR2 is SQIVND (reference sequence). With 5 bases clipped from V and 3 bases from J, the junction kept 8 bases outside the gene matches. This CDR3 has 15 amino acids. Each patient went into thyroid surgery without having received any treatment. TCRdb reanalyzed the PCR reads with MiXCR. The sample lists about 93,000 clones; around 9.1% were seen once. The clonotype originates from a female donor with papillary thyroid cancer or a benign thyroid nodule (not recorded which). Some clones in this sample may be carry-over from other donors' samples. The sample taken for sequencing was blood. This rearrangement joins TRBV19 to TRBJ1-1; 8 bases match TRBD1. CDR3 DNA sequence: TGTGCCAGTAGTCTTGGGGGGACAGGATACACTGAAGCTTTCTTT. Protein product: CASSLGGTGYTEAFF. Full variable domain (missing parts from reference TRBV19 and TRBJ1-1): DGGITQSPKYLFRKEGQNVTLSCEQNLNHDAMYWYRQDPGQGLRLIYYSQIVNDFQKGDIAEGYSVSREKKESFPLTVTSAQKNPTAFYLCASSLGGTGYTEAFFGQGTRLTVV.